Listed here are 13 T cell receptor beta chains from one sample, sequenced in a study of blood T cell repertoires in COVID-19 (dated by TCRdb to 2018 to 2020). The library was made by the immunoSEQ multiplex PCR assay. This immuneACCESS table, as held by TCRdb, lists in-frame sequences with V and J called but not all clones. Of the missing ones, under half trace to an unresolved V gene in checked studies; the others have no known cause. This sample has under 150,000 clones in its table, and more than 65% of those were observed once. Around 13% of the sample is taken by the ten largest. The sequencing sample was made of peripheral blood. Receptor source: a man at least 80 years old with acute or convalescent COVID-19.

This clone was recorded once. V usage is TRBV5-1 and J usage is TRBJ1-1, with a possible D match to TRBD1 (5 bases). The CDR3 sequence is 11 residues long. Trimming stripped 0 bases from V and 8 bases from J, with 5 bases between. CDR1 is SGHRS, CDR2 YFSETQ, per germline. CDR3 amino acids: CASSLDREAFF. CDR3 DNA sequence: TGCGCCAGCAGCTTGGACAGGGAAGCTTTCTTT.

This chain joins TRBV7-8 and TRBJ2-7, with TRBD2 matching 11 bases. In germline, CDR1 is SGHVS, CDR2 FQNEAQ. The CDR3 spans 16 residues. Germline trimming cut 5 bases from V and 2 bases from J; bases unmatched to any gene: 8. The chain's CDR3 is CASSQRRLAGTYEQYF. In DNA form, the CDR3 reads TGTGCCAGCAGCCAACGTAGACTAGCGGGGACCTACGAGCAGTACTTC. Looking up the rest from reference TRBV7-8 and TRBJ2-7 gives the full variable domain: GAGVSQSPRYKVAKRGQDVALRCDPISGHVSLFWYQQALGQGPEFLTYFQNEAQLDKSGLPSDRFFAERPEGSVSTLKIQRTQQEDSAVYLCASSQRRLAGTYEQYFGPGTRLTVT.

This clone came up many times. The V and J genes are TRBV6-6 and TRBJ1-2, with D possibly TRBD1 on 6 matching bases. V shed 5 bases and J shed 8 bases, with 18 bases lying between them. Germline assignment: CDR1 MNHNY and CDR2 SVGAGI (reference sequence). The CDR3 loop spans 14 amino acids. In DNA form, the CDR3 reads TGTGCCAGCAGTATGAGAGGGGGGGATTTAGGCTACACCTTC. Translated, it gives CASSMRGGDLGYTF.

The chain couples TRBV27 to TRBJ2-5, with TRBD2 as a possible D gene (5 bases). Trimming cost V 8 bases and J 5 bases, with 15 bases left between them. CDR1 and CDR2 from the germline V gene are MNHEY and SMNVEV (reference sequence). The CDR3 consists of 13 residues. The CDR3 region is CASGRSGFETQYF. In nucleotides, the CDR3 is TGTGCCAGCGGGAGATCGGGGTTTGAGACCCAGTACTTC.

The genes are TRBV6-1 and TRBJ1-1; D remains ambiguous. The CDR3 has 14 amino acids. Germline V gene lookup returns CDR1 MNHNS and CDR2 SASEGT. V was clipped by 1 base and J by 8 bases, with 14 bases between them. The CDR3 DNA reads as TGTGCCAGCAGTGAAGGACCGGGGAGCGAGGAAGCTTTCTTT. This encodes CASSEGPGSEEAFF.

This clone showed up many times. This chain joins TRBV7-9 and TRBJ2-7; TRBD1 is a possible D gene (6 bases). CDR1 and CDR2 from the germline V gene are SEHNR and FQNEAQ (reference sequence). Trimming stripped 4 bases from V and 2 bases from J, with 9 bases between. The CDR3 loop spans 13 amino acids. Written as DNA, the CDR3 is TGTGCCAGCAGCTCGGGACACACCTACGAGCAGTACTTC. Translation: CASSSGHTYEQYF.

A few counts support this clone. The chain employs TRBV28 and TRBJ1-6; D possibly corresponds to TRBD1 (6 bases). V was cut by 6 bases and J by 9 bases, with 15 bases left in between. Germline values: CDR1 MDHEN, CDR2 SYDVKM. The CDR3 spans 14 residues. DNA of the CDR3: TGTGCCAGCAGATTCTTAGGGGGAGTTTCACCCCTCCACTTT. Amino acids: CASRFLGGVSPLHF.

The chain combines TRBV15 with TRBJ1-3; no clear D gene. Trimming left V 0 bases short and J 0 bases short, with 6 bases between. Germline V gene lookup returns CDR1 LNHNV and CDR2 YYDKDF (reference sequence). The CDR3 is made up of 15 amino acids. The CDR3, as DNA: TGTGCCACCAGCAGAGACGGAGGCTCTGGAAACACCATATATTTT. This sequence encodes CATSRDGGSGNTIYF.

V gene TRBV11-2 combines with J gene TRBJ1-2; 9 positions agree with TRBD1. The CDR3 covers 12 residues. Losses at the gene ends were 9 bases for V and 8 bases for J; bases not matched to a gene: 7. Per the germline V gene, CDR1 is SGHAT and CDR2 is FQNNGV. CDR3: CASTYTGGGYTF. CDR3 nucleotide sequence: TGTGCCAGTACATACACAGGGGGCGGCTACACCTTC.

This clone was found once. The chain has TRBV29-1 and TRBJ1-2, with 10 bases lining up with TRBD1. V shed 3 bases and J 3 bases; nucleotides not matched to a gene: 4. This CDR3 has 14 residues. Germline values: CDR1 SQVTM, CDR2 ANQGSEA. Written as DNA, the CDR3 is TGCAGCGTTGAGGGGGGACAGGGGTACTATGGCTACACCTTC. Translated: CSVEGGQGYYGYTF.

The genes are TRBV7-2 and TRBJ2-5; TRBD2 aligns across 9 bases. The trim removed 5 bases at V and 4 bases at J, leaving 14 bases unmatched. This CDR3 is built from 17 residues. Germline lookup yields CDR1 SGHTA and CDR2 FQGNSA. The CDR3 loop reads CASSPSLAGAGRETQYF. The DNA of the CDR3 is TGTGCCAGCAGCCCCAGTTTAGCGGGGGCCGGGAGAGAGACCCAGTACTTC.

The gene calls are TRBV28 and TRBJ2-2, with TRBD2 as a possible D gene (6 bases). CDR3 length: 13 amino acids. V lost 8 bases to trimming and J lost 2 bases, with 9 bases between them. Germline assignment: CDR1 MDHEN and CDR2 SYDVKM. The CDR3 DNA follows: TGTGCCAGCTGGGGGGTAAACACCGGGGAGCTGTTTTTT. Its protein product is CASWGVNTGELFF.

V usage is TRBV10-3 and J usage is TRBJ1-4; 12 bases align to TRBD1. The germline V gene has CDR1 ENHRY and CDR2 SYGVKD. Losses at the gene ends were 2 bases for V and 8 bases for J; bases not matched to a gene: 6. The CDR3 spans 16 residues. Here the CDR3 DNA reads TGTGCCATCAGTGAGCGGGACAGGGGGCGAGAGGAAAAACTGTTTTTT. Translated, it gives CAISERDRGREEKLFF.